This TCR beta chain was recovered during a study of blood T cells in healthy people across ages. The CDR3 is 14 amino acids. CDR1 SQVTM and CDR2 ANQGSEA come from the germline V gene. V was shortened by 3 bases and J by 5 bases, with 13 bases between the two germline ends. It was with a sample-barcoded 5' primer and a J-beta primer mix that a second PCR of roughly 7 to 12 cycles was run. Carrying 12 random nucleotides, a template-switch adaptor labeled each individual cDNA molecule. TCRdb ran MiXCR on the 5' RACE reads and lists one entry per CDR3 protein. The sample has about 1.5 million distinct CDR3 sequences, approximately 39% seen once. The draw of peripheral blood yielded approximately 10 milliliters from each donor. Isolation yielded PBMCs, at least 6 million per sample, in every case.

This TCR was sampled from a woman aged 18-35 years in good health. Sequenced material: blood. J is TRBJ2-2 and V is TRBV29-1; maybe TRBD1 (6 bases). The CDR3 bases are TGCAGCGTTGAGGGCCAGGGGAAAACCGGGGAGCTGTTTTTT. It specifies CSVEGQGKTGELFF.